Presented here are 29 T cell receptor beta chains from one specimen sequenced in a study of blood T cells in healthy people across ages. Then a second PCR, running about 7 to 11 cycles, was carried out with a sample-barcoded 5' primer and a J-beta primer mix. TCRdb used MiXCR to reprocess the 5' RACE reads, holding one entry per CDR3 protein. The sample has about 780,000 distinct CDR3 sequences; around 50% are singletons. Input material: blood. The source of these receptors is an elderly man in good health.

This clonotype showed up just a few times. V usage is TRBV3-1 and J usage is TRBJ2-1; 8 nucleotides agree with TRBD2. Trimming at V came to 3 bases and at J to 10 bases, leaving 2 bases not matched to a gene. CDR3 size: 12 residues. Germline V lookup: CDR1 LGHDT, CDR2 YNNKEL (reference sequence). CDR3 sequence: CASSQVAGEQFF. CDR3 DNA sequence: TGTGCCAGCAGCCAGGTAGCGGGGGAGCAGTTCTTC.

As concerns this clonotype: A much larger clone is a single base away; this may be a read error. The chain links TRBV20-1 to TRBJ1-2; no clear D. The CDR3 length is 11 residues. Germline CDR1 reads DFQATT; CDR2 reads SNEGSKA (reference sequence). The chain's CDR3 is CSARSNHGYTF. DNA of the CDR3: TGCAGTGCTAGAAGTAACCATGGCTACACCTTC.

This clonotype has ten or more counts. The rearrangement links TRBV28 to TRBJ2-3; 7 bases agree with TRBD2. V lost 2 bases, J lost 2 bases, and 13 bases stayed unmatched. The CDR3 length is 18 residues. Per germline, CDR1 MDHEN and CDR2 SYDVKM. The CDR3 region is CASSLVAGVDTLTDTQYF. The DNA for the CDR3 is TGTGCCAGCAGTTTAGTGGCGGGAGTGGACACTCTCACAGATACGCAGTATTTT.

The chain joins TRBV15 to TRBJ2-7; D is undetermined. This CDR3 spans 15 amino acids. Trimming stripped 5 bases from V and 0 bases from J, with 14 bases between. Germline-derived CDR1 and CDR2 are LNHNV and YYDKDF (reference sequence). DNA for the CDR3: TGTGCCACCAGCCCCCGGGCAGTTCCCTCCTACGAGCAGTACTTC. This codes for CATSPRAVPSYEQYF. The full variable domain, completed using reference TRBV15 and TRBJ2-7, is DAMVIQNPRYQVTQFGKPVTLSCSQTLNHNVMYWYQQKSSQAPKLLFHYYDKDFNNEADTPDNFQSRRPNTSFCFLDIRSPGLGDTAMYLCATSPRAVPSYEQYFGPGTRLTVT.

A remark on this clonotype: One end of the junction is discordant with germline, which a read error may explain. The CDR3 DNA reads as TGTGCCGGCAGTCCGGGAGGGGACCCCTCTGGGGCCAACGTCCTGACTTTC. The encoded protein is CAGSPGGDPSGANVLTF. This chain connects TRBV6-6 to TRBJ2-6; TRBD2 matches at 8 bases. Germline V gene sequence: CDR1 MNHNY, CDR2 SVGAGI (reference sequence). This CDR3 has 17 amino acids.

A word on this clonotype: An end of the junction does not agree with germline; a read error may underlie this. The chain recombines TRBV5-1 with TRBJ2-5; perhaps TRBD2 as D (5 bases). Germline V gene sequence: CDR1 SGHRS, CDR2 YFSETQ. The CDR3 loop spans 13 amino acids. The DNA for the CDR3 is TGCGCCTGCAGTCGGGGAAATGAAGAGACCCAGTACTTC. It codes for CACSRGNEETQYF.

In this sample, this clonotype turned up a few times. V is TRBV29-1 and J is TRBJ2-1, with 8 bases fitting TRBD2. Germline loops: CDR1 SQVTM, CDR2 ANQGSEA. The CDR3 has 13 residues. V shed 8 bases and J 5 bases; nucleotides not matched to a gene: 8. CDR3 in amino acids: CSPTSGSNNEQFF. CDR3 coding DNA: TGCAGCCCAACGAGCGGGAGTAACAATGAGCAGTTCTTC.

CDR3 in amino acids: CASSEENGENQPQHF. The CDR3 bases are TGTGCCAGCAGTGAAGAGAACGGAGAAAATCAGCCCCAGCATTTT. V usage is TRBV2 and J usage is TRBJ1-5; D is ambiguous. V lost 1 base and J 4 bases, leaving 11 bases between the germline ends. Germline CDR1 reads SNHLY; CDR2 reads FYNNEI. There are 15 residues in the CDR3.

This chain uses TRBV2 with TRBJ1-6; 10 bases match TRBD1. Germline trimming cut 4 bases from V and 8 bases from J; bases unmatched to any gene: 2. Germline loops: CDR1 SNHLY, CDR2 FYNNEI. The CDR3 has 14 amino acids. The DNA of the CDR3 is TGTGCCAGCAGTGGGGGGACAGGGGATTCACCCCTCCACTTT. It yields the protein CASSGGTGDSPLHF. The full variable domain, rest sourced from reference TRBV2 and TRBJ1-6, is EPEVTQTPSHQVTQMGQEVILRCVPISNHLYFYWYRQILGQKVEFLVSFYNNEISEKSEIFDDQFSVERPDGSNFTLKIRSTKLEDSAMYFCASSGGTGDSPLHFGNGTRLTVT.

This clonotype showed up just a few times. The V call is TRBV12-3 or TRBV12-4, the J call TRBJ2-5, with 8 bases identical to TRBD1. After removal of 8 bases from V and 2 bases from J, the junction contained 4 bases not matched to a gene. The CDR3 length is 13 residues. The CDR3 DNA reads as TGTGCCAGCCTTACAGGGGGACAAGAGACCCAGTACTTC. Translated, it gives CASLTGGQETQYF.

This clonotype has just a few counts. CDR3 DNA: TGTGCCCAAACCGGGACTGTGCCCTACGAGCAGTACTTC. Protein product: CAQTGTVPYEQYF. The gene calls are TRBV30 and TRBJ2-7; D might be TRBD2 (6 bases). Germline CDR1 GTSNPN, CDR2 SVGIG (reference sequence). This CDR3 is 13 amino acids long. The ends were cut back, 8 bases at V and 2 bases at J, with 16 bases in the middle.

The chain employs TRBV29-1 and TRBJ2-5; D may be TRBD1 (6 bases). Germline CDR1 SQVTM, CDR2 ANQGSEA. CDR3 length equals 14 residues. Trimming left V 6 bases short and J 11 bases short, with 25 bases between. CDR3 coding DNA: TGCAGCGTCGGGACGAGTGGACAGTACAATGAGCAGTACTTC. Translated, it gives CSVGTSGQYNEQYF.

This clonotype showed up just once. The V call is TRBV7-2, the J call TRBJ2-7, with D uncertain. The CDR3 covers 12 residues. Germline CDR1 SGHTA, CDR2 FQGNSA. V lost 2 bases to trimming and J lost 6 bases, with 8 bases between them. The CDR3 here is CASSLLWSEQYF. The CDR3 DNA is TGTGCCAGCAGCTTACTTTGGTCCGAGCAGTACTTC.

The V call is TRBV9, the J call TRBJ1-1; tentatively, D is TRBD1 (5 bases). The CDR3 runs 15 residues. Germline values: CDR1 SGDLS, CDR2 YYNGEE. The ends were cut back, 4 bases at V and 0 bases at J, with 13 bases in the middle. In nucleotides, the CDR3 is TGTGCCAGCAGCCCGTCGGGGACCTTGAACACTGAAGCTTTCTTT. Translated: CASSPSGTLNTEAFF.

This rearrangement joins TRBV12-3 or TRBV12-4 to TRBJ2-2, with D perhaps TRBD1 (5 bases). This CDR3 has 13 residues. Deletions cut 11 bases from V and 5 bases from J, with 15 bases between. The CDR3 region has the DNA TGTGCCTGCAACCCGACAGTTACCGGGGAGCTGTTTTTT. It encodes CACNPTVTGELFF.

This clonotype was observed a few times. V and J are TRBV2 and TRBJ2-3; D not resolved. Germline assignment: CDR1 SNHLY and CDR2 FYNNEI. Trimming removed 8 bases from V and 4 bases from J, with 19 bases in between. The CDR3 has 15 residues. The CDR3 DNA is TGTGCCAGCGGGTTGGAGTCAGGTGTTCCAGATACGCAGTATTTT. Its translation is CASGLESGVPDTQYF.

V and J are TRBV20-1 and TRBJ2-7, with D maybe TRBD1 (6 bases). The CDR3 contains 13 residues. Deletions cut 5 bases from V and 3 bases from J, with 14 bases between. Germline V CDR1 and CDR2: DFQATT, SNEGSKA (reference sequence). CDR3 DNA: TGCAGTGCTCGTACAGGGAAAGGCTACGAGCAGTACTTC. Translated, it gives CSARTGKGYEQYF.

The chain joins TRBV20-1 to TRBJ2-1; TRBD2 matches at 9 bases. Germline loops: CDR1 DFQATT, CDR2 SNEGSKA (reference sequence). The CDR3 covers 17 residues. Trimming at V came to 1 base and at J to 4 bases, leaving 11 bases not matched to a gene. CDR3 region: CSARGGTSGGRYNEQFF. The CDR3 bases are TGCAGTGCTAGAGGGGGCACGAGCGGGGGGCGATACAATGAGCAGTTCTTC.

This clonotype was observed a handful of times. The rearrangement joins TRBV5-5 to TRBJ2-3; tentatively, D is TRBD2 (6 bases). The CDR3 contains 13 residues. The germline gives CDR1 SGHKS, CDR2 YYEKEE (reference sequence). V lost 7 bases and J lost 4, with 13 bases in between. The CDR3 reads CASSGLPPDTQYF. The CDR3 bases are TGTGCCAGCTCCGGACTACCGCCAGATACGCAGTATTTT.

The gene calls are TRBV6-1 and TRBJ2-2; no clear D gene. Germline V lookup: CDR1 MNHNS, CDR2 SASEGT. The ends were cut back, 1 base at V and 2 bases at J, with 5 bases in the middle. The CDR3 spans 14 residues. The CDR3 protein is CASSEGRNTGELFF. CDR3 in DNA: TGTGCCAGCAGTGAAGGGCGAAACACCGGGGAGCTGTTTTTT.

This clonotype has just a few counts. The rearrangement links TRBV5-1 to TRBJ2-5, with 8 bases lining up with TRBD2. The V and J ends lost 4 bases and 11 bases, in that order; junction bases with no gene match: 13. The CDR3 length is 14 residues. Germline V gene lookup returns CDR1 SGHRS and CDR2 YFSETQ. CDR3 DNA sequence: TGCGCCAGCAGCCCACCGCTTAGCGGGAATGAGCAGTACTTC. Its protein is CASSPPLSGNEQYF.

The chain joins TRBV9 to TRBJ2-5, with a weak D call TRBD1 (5 bases). The CDR3 is 14 amino acids. Trimming stripped 3 bases from V and 2 bases from J, with 11 bases between. In germline, CDR1 is SGDLS, CDR2 YYNGEE. The CDR3 DNA reads TGTGCCAGCAGCGCCCCGACAGCTCAAGAGACCCAGTACTTC. As protein: CASSAPTAQETQYF.

V and J are TRBV9 and TRBJ2-1, with a tentative D call TRBD1 (6 bases). CDR3 length: 15 residues. CDR1 is SGDLS and CDR2 is YYNGEE in the germline V gene. Trimming took 4 bases from V and 5 from J, leaving 16 bases between them. The CDR3 nucleotides read TGTGCCAGCAGCCTAGGGGGTCTTACAGACAATGAGCAGTTCTTC. As protein: CASSLGGLTDNEQFF.

This clonotype was seen a handful of times. The chain employs TRBV18 and TRBJ2-1; 7 bases are a match to TRBD2. Germline CDR1 and CDR2: KGHSH and LQKENI. The CDR3 is 15 residues long. J lost 3 bases, V lost 0 bases, and 2 bases had no gene match. CDR3 in amino acids: CASSPPAGVYNEQFF. The CDR3 nucleotides are TGTGCCAGCTCACCACCGGCGGGAGTCTACAATGAGCAGTTCTTC.

The sample holds many counts of this clonotype. The chain carries TRBV9 and TRBJ2-3; TRBD2 might be the D (5 bases). The CDR3 spans 15 residues. V was trimmed by 4 bases and J by 4 bases, leaving 16 bases between them. Germline V CDR1 and CDR2: SGDLS, YYNGEE. In DNA, the CDR3 is TGTGCCAGCAGCCCGATAGGAGCTAGCTCAGATACGCAGTATTTT. Its protein product is CASSPIGASSDTQYF.

The rearrangement uses TRBV7-2 and TRBJ1-2; 7 bases align to TRBD1. Looked up from germline, CDR1 is SGHTA and CDR2 is FQGNSA. With 7 bases clipped from V and 7 bases from J, the junction kept 9 bases outside the gene matches. The CDR3 contains 13 residues. DNA for the CDR3: TGTGCCAGCACCAACACAGGGGCCGGTGGCTACACCTTC. It encodes CASTNTGAGGYTF.

This clonotype has only a few counts. Just one base apart from a much larger clone, this may be a read error. J is TRBJ2-5 and V is TRBV20-1; 13 bases agree with TRBD2. The CDR3 has 16 residues. Trimming cost V 3 bases and J 11 bases; bases outside gene matches: 15. Looked up from germline, CDR1 is DFQATT and CDR2 is SNEGSKA (reference sequence). In DNA, the CDR3 is TGCAGTGCTAGCCGCCGACTAGCGGGAGGCCATGATGAGCAGTACTTC. Translated: CSASRRLAGGHDEQYF.

This chain links TRBV9 with TRBJ2-3; TRBD2 matches at 11 bases. The CDR3 sequence is 19 residues long. Germline-derived CDR1 and CDR2 are SGDLS and YYNGEE. After removal of 4 bases from V and 3 bases from J, the junction contained 16 bases not matched to a gene. The DNA for the CDR3 is TGTGCCAGCAGCTCCAGGGTGGAAATAGCGGGAGGGCGAACAGATACGCAGTATTTT. Its translation is CASSSRVEIAGGRTDTQYF.

The chain is built from TRBV10-3 and TRBJ1-1; TRBD1 is a possible D gene (5 bases). Germline CDR1 reads ENHRY; CDR2 reads SYGVKD. V lost 7 bases to trimming and J lost 6 bases, with 18 bases between them. The CDR3 has 14 amino acids. The CDR3: CAITEDAGVAEAFF. The CDR3 region has the DNA TGTGCCATCACAGAGGACGCGGGGGTTGCTGAAGCTTTCTTT.